This record covers a single T cell receptor beta chain. The data belong to a study of response to subunit inactivated influenza vaccine. TCRdb independently ran MiXCR on the RT-PCR reads; one entry per CDR3 protein. The profile shows hundreds of thousands of distinct CDR3 sequences, about 25% of them singletons. CDR3 length: 15 residues. Germline lookup yields CDR1 SGDLS and CDR2 YYNGEE. Unmatched junction bases numbered 11, after V lost 4 bases and J lost 5 bases. This chain links TRBV9 with TRBJ2-7, with TRBD1 matching 8 bases. The sequencing here drew on CD4+ T cells sorted from PBMCs, taken more than 4 days after vaccination. The TCR comes from a man in his fifties or sixties who received an inactivated influenza vaccine. In DNA form, the CDR3 reads TGTGCCAGCAGCCCCCAGGGCAGGGGGCCAGACGAGCAGTACTTC. It yields the protein CASSPQGRGPDEQYF.